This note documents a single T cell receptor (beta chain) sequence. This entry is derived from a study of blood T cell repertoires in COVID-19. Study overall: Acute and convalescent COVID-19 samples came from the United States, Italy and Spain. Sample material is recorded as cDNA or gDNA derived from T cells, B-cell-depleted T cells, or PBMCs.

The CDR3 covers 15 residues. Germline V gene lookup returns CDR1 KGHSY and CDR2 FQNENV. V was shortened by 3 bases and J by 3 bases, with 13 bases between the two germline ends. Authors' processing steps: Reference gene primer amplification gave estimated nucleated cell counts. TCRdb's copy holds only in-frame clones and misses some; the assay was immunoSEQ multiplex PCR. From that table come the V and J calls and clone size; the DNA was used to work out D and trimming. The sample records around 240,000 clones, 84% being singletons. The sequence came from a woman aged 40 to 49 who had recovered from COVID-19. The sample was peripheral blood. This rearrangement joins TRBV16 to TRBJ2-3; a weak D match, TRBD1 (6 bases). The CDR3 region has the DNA TGTGCCAGCAGCCACAGGGGCCACCAGACAGATACGCAGTATTTT. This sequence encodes CASSHRGHQTDTQYF.